Each of the 21 T cell receptor beta chains below was sequenced from the same sample in a study of blood T cell repertoires in COVID-19. Sequencing used immunoSEQ multiplex PCR; TCRdb keeps in-frame clones, though not all of them. The repertoire holds 97,000 or so clones, with less than 85% as singletons. The sequencing input was peripheral blood. The receptors were sampled from a woman older than 75 with active or convalescent COVID-19.

The rearrangement links TRBV28 to TRBJ2-2, with D perhaps matching TRBD1 (6 bases). The CDR3 consists of 15 residues. Trimming removed 2 bases at V and 2 bases at J, with 9 bases between. Germline V lookup: CDR1 MDHEN, CDR2 SYDVKM. In nucleotides, the CDR3 is TGTGCCAGCAGTTTACAGGGGTTCAACACCGGGGAGCTGTTTTTT. Protein product: CASSLQGFNTGELFF.

The genes are TRBV6-1 and TRBJ2-1; TRBD2 agrees at 13 bases. V lost 4 bases, J lost 6 bases, and 9 bases stayed unmatched. Germline CDR1 and CDR2: MNHNS and SASEGT. The CDR3 totals 17 residues. This chain's CDR3 is CASSARTSGRLGNEQFF. DNA for the CDR3: TGTGCCAGCAGTGCTCGGACTAGCGGGAGATTAGGCAATGAGCAGTTCTTC.

This chain connects TRBV18 to TRBJ2-7, with 9 bases aligning to TRBD1. Trimming removed 6 bases from V and 6 bases from J; junction bases left unmatched: 18. The CDR3 runs 17 residues. Germline CDR1 is KGHSH and CDR2 is LQKENI. CDR3 region: CASSLSPLTGGSGEQYF. The CDR3 DNA reads TGTGCCAGCTCGCTAAGCCCCCTGACAGGGGGGTCGGGCGAGCAGTACTTC.

The chain recombines TRBV12-3 or TRBV12-4 with TRBJ1-1; tentative D call: TRBD1 (6 bases). V shed 8 bases and J shed 4 bases, with 14 bases lying between them. This CDR3 is 13 amino acids long. For the CDR3, the DNA is TGTGCCAGCGGGGGGGGCTACATCACTGAAGCTTTCTTT. Residues: CASGGGYITEAFF.

This chain connects TRBV5-4 to TRBJ2-7, with TRBD2 identical over 10 bases. Germline loops: CDR1 SGHNT, CDR2 YYREEE (reference sequence). This CDR3 has 15 residues. The trim removed 4 bases at V and 1 base at J, leaving 5 bases unmatched. CDR3 protein: CASSRSTSGSYEQYF. The CDR3 nucleotides are TGTGCCAGCAGCCGATCGACTAGCGGGTCCTACGAGCAGTACTTC.

The genes are TRBV28 and TRBJ2-7, with D perhaps TRBD2 (6 bases). The germline V gene has CDR1 MDHEN and CDR2 SYDVKM. The V end lost 5 bases, the J end lost 1 base, and 15 bases lay between the germline ends. There are 15 residues in the CDR3. The CDR3 DNA sequence: TGTGCCAGCAGTCTCGTGGGGACTCTTTCCTACGAGCAGTACTTC. As protein: CASSLVGTLSYEQYF. Using reference TRBV28 and TRBJ2-7 for the parts outside the CDR3, the full variable domain is DVKVTQSSRYLVKRTGEKVFLECVQDMDHENMFWYRQDPGLGLRLIYFSYDVKMKEKGDIPEGYSVSREKKERFSLILESASTNQTSMYLCASSLVGTLSYEQYFGPGTRLTVT.

The V and J genes are TRBV19 and TRBJ2-5, with a tentative D call TRBD1 (5 bases). The CDR3 has 15 amino acids. The germline CDR1 and CDR2 sequences are LNHDA and SQIVND (reference sequence). Trimming stripped 1 base from V and 1 base from J, with 10 bases between. In DNA, the CDR3 is TGTGCCAGTAGTATAGTCCTTACAGGCCAAGAGACCCAGTACTTC. Encoded protein: CASSIVLTGQETQYF.

The chain couples TRBV5-1 to TRBJ2-3, with 16 nucleotides matching TRBD2. Losses at the gene ends were 1 base for V and 4 bases for J; bases not matched to a gene: 3. Germline loops: CDR1 SGHRS, CDR2 YFSETQ. The CDR3 contains 17 residues. CDR3 nucleotides: TGCGCCAGCAGCTTGTCGGGACTAGCGGGAGGGGCAGATACGCAGTATTTT. Translating gives CASSLSGLAGGADTQYF.

This chain joins TRBV4-2 and TRBJ2-2; 7 bases align to TRBD1. The germline CDR1 and CDR2 sequences are LGHNA and YNFKEQ. This CDR3 spans 12 amino acids. V dropped 10 bases and J dropped 3; count of bases not matched to a gene: 2. For the CDR3, the DNA is TGTGCCACCCAGGGGGACACCGGGGAGCTGTTTTTT. This gives the protein CATQGDTGELFF.

The gene calls are TRBV6-2 or TRBV6-3 and TRBJ2-7; 9 bases align to TRBD1. The CDR3 runs 19 residues. Germline CDR1 and CDR2: MNHEY and SVGEGT. With V trimmed by 0 bases and J by 0 bases, 12 bases remained unmatched. The CDR3 DNA reads as TGTGCCAGCAGTTACTCGTGGGGACAGGGACCCCCGTCCTCCTACGAGCAGTACTTC. It translates to CASSYSWGQGPPSSYEQYF.

This clone was seen a few times. This chain joins TRBV2 and TRBJ2-7; 9 bases are shared with TRBD1. V was clipped by 5 bases and J by 5 bases; unmatched bases: 13. The CDR3 is 16 residues long. Germline CDR1 is SNHLY and CDR2 is FYNNEI. The CDR3 spells CASSPTGTGNRDEQYF. The CDR3 DNA is TGTGCCAGCAGTCCCACCGGGACAGGGAATAGGGACGAGCAGTACTTC.

This clone was counted a single time. CDR3 DNA sequence: TGTGCCAGCAGTTACTACCGACTGACCACCAATGAAAAACTGTTTTTT. This encodes CASSYYRLTTNEKLFF. The genes are TRBV6-6 and TRBJ1-4, with unresolved D. The CDR3 loop spans 16 amino acids. Trimming removed 1 base at V and 5 bases at J, with 14 bases between. The germline gives CDR1 MNHNY, CDR2 SVGAGI (reference sequence).

This sequence joins TRBV19 and TRBJ2-5; 7 bases match TRBD2. The germline V gene has CDR1 LNHDA and CDR2 SQIVND (reference sequence). After removal of 0 bases from V and 3 bases from J, the junction contained 16 bases not matched to a gene. This CDR3 has 19 amino acids. Here the CDR3 DNA reads TGTGCCAGTAGTATAGATCCTCGGTTTCGGGGGGATGGGGAAGAGACCCAGTACTTC. Protein sequence: CASSIDPRFRGDGEETQYF.

The genes are TRBV19 and TRBJ2-3; 7 positions match TRBD2. The CDR3 runs 14 residues. CDR1 and CDR2 from the germline V gene are LNHDA and SQIVND (reference sequence). V dropped 3 bases and J dropped 2; count of bases not matched to a gene: 2. DNA for the CDR3: TGTGCCAGTAGTATGGGAGGGGTCACAGATACGCAGTATTTT. It specifies CASSMGGVTDTQYF.

The rearrangement joins TRBV19 to TRBJ2-2; 9 bases match TRBD1. The CDR3 consists of 15 residues. Trimming cost V 7 bases and J 4 bases; bases outside gene matches: 7. The germline CDR1 and CDR2 sequences are LNHDA and SQIVND (reference sequence). DNA of the CDR3: TGTGCCAGTATATCCGACAGGGGGTTCACCGGGGAGCTGTTTTTT. Translation gives CASISDRGFTGELFF.

This rearrangement joins TRBV5-1 to TRBJ2-1, with D hard to call. V lost 0 bases and J lost 3, with 13 bases in between. CDR1 and CDR2 from the germline V gene are SGHRS and YFSETQ. The length of the CDR3 is 16 residues. The CDR3 is CASSLGPSRHYNEQFF. CDR3 coding DNA: TGCGCCAGCAGCTTGGGGCCTAGTCGCCACTACAATGAGCAGTTCTTC.

In this sample, this clone turned up a few times. The chain has TRBV4-2 and TRBJ1-2; D possibly corresponds to TRBD1 (5 bases). The length of the CDR3 is 16 residues. The germline V and J ends were trimmed by 1 base and 6 bases, with 18 bases remaining between them. Germline lookup yields CDR1 LGHNA and CDR2 YNFKEQ. The CDR3 region is CASSQGTLGEGHGYTF. The CDR3 nucleotides read TGTGCCAGCAGCCAAGGGACCTTAGGGGAGGGTCATGGCTACACCTTC.

This chain uses TRBV19 with TRBJ1-5, with D possibly TRBD1 on 6 matching bases. The CDR3 covers 14 residues. Germline CDR1 reads LNHDA; CDR2 reads SQIVND (reference sequence). The ends were cut back, 10 bases at V and 2 bases at J, with 15 bases in the middle. In DNA, the CDR3 is TGTGCCACTGTGAACAGGGAGCGCAATCAGCCCCAGCATTTT. It encodes CATVNRERNQPQHF.

The chain combines TRBV14 with TRBJ1-2; 8 bases are shared with TRBD1. V was pared by 0 bases and J by 7 bases, with 7 bases of the junction left unmatched. The CDR3 has 15 amino acids. The germline CDR1 and CDR2 sequences are SGHDN and FVKESK. This chain's CDR3 is CASSQEGRTGRGYTF. Here the CDR3 DNA reads TGTGCCAGCAGCCAAGAAGGACGGACAGGGCGTGGCTACACCTTC. The variable domain in full, completed from reference TRBV14 and TRBJ1-2, reads EAGVTQFPSHSVIEKGQTVTLRCDPISGHDNLYWYRRVMGKEIKFLLHFVKESKQDESGMPNNRFLAERTGGTYSTLKVQPAELEDSGVYFCASSQEGRTGRGYTFGSGTRLTVV.

Turning to this clone: At one end, the junction sequence differs from germline, possibly due to a read error. The gene calls are TRBV5-1 and TRBJ2-1, with TRBD2 matching over 15 bases. The V gene's germline CDR1 is SGHRS and CDR2 YFSETQ. The CDR3 has 16 amino acids. The CDR3 loop reads CASSTHGTSGRNEQFF. DNA of the CDR3: TGTGCCAGCAGCACGCACGGGACTAGCGGGAGGAATGAGCAGTTCTTC.

V and J are TRBV28 and TRBJ1-5; TRBD1 matches at 8 bases. Germline assignment: CDR1 MDHEN and CDR2 SYDVKM. V lost 2 bases, J lost 5 bases, and 5 bases stayed unmatched. This CDR3 region has 15 residues. CDR3 protein: CASSLTTGGYQPQHF. As DNA, the CDR3 is TGTGCCAGCAGTTTAACCACAGGGGGTTATCAGCCCCAGCATTTT.